The entry that follows covers one TCR beta chain sequence. Its antigen is still unknown. This entry belongs to a study of cytomegalovirus exposure and HLA in healthy donors. Study-wide results and limits: Across all donors, roughly uniform sequencing depth was an assumption of the presence/absence analyses. It was reportedly the case that the classifier diagnosed cytomegalovirus status with high specificity and sensitivity. A list of around 150 TCR beta chains associated with cytomegalovirus was given.

Use of 60 Vbeta and 13 Jbeta primers characterized the PCR. Sequencing used immunoSEQ multiplex PCR; TCRdb keeps in-frame clones, though not all of them. There are tens of thousands of clones in the sample; over 65% occur only once, and 3.8% lies in the top ten. This CDR3 comprises 12 residues. Trimming took 5 bases from V and 3 from J, leaving 5 bases between them. Germline V lookup: CDR1 SGHTA, CDR2 FQGNSA. The sequence came from a man in his fifties or sixties in good health and CMV-seronegative. The sequenced material came from PBMCs. The chain has TRBV7-2 and TRBJ2-1; D not certain. DNA for the CDR3: TGTGCCAGCAGCCGGAGCTACAATGAGCAGTTCTTC. Translated, it gives CASSRSYNEQFF. Filled out from reference TRBV7-2 and TRBJ2-1, the complete variable domain reads GAGVSQSPSNKVTEKGKDVELRCDPISGHTALYWYRQSLGQGLEFLIYFQGNSAPDKSGLPSDRFSAERTGGSVSTLTIQRTQQEDSAVYLCASSRSYNEQFFGPGTRLTVL.